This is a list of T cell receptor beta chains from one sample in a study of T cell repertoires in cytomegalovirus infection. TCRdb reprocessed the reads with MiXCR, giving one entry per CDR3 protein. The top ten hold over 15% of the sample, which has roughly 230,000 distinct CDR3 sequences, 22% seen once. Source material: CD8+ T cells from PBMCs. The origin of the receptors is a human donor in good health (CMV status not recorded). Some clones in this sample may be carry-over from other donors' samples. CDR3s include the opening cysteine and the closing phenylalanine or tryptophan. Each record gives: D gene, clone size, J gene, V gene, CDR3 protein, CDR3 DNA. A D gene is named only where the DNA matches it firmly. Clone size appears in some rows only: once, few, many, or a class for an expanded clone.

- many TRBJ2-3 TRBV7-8 CASSLDPGDTQYF TGTGCCAGCAGCTTAGATCCGGGGGATACGCAGTATTTT
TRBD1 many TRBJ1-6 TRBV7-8 CASSPRDSSNSPLHF TGTGCCAGCAGCCCCCGGGACAGTTCTAATTCACCCCTCCACTTT
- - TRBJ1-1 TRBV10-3 CAINAHPGKNTEAFF TGTGCCATCAACGCCCATCCGGGGAAGAACACTGAAGCTTTCTTT
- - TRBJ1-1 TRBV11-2 CASSLAPQGFEAFF TGTGCCAGCAGCTTAGCCCCGCAGGGATTCGAAGCTTTCTTT
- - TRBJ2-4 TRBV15 CATSRDLEGGNIQYF TGTGCCACCAGCAGAGATCTGGAGGGGGGAAACATTCAGTACTTC
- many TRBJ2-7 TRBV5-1 CASSLGSDEQYF TGCGCCAGCAGCTTGGGTTCCGACGAGCAGTACTTC
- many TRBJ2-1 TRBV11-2 CASSLVPELWSYNEQFF TGTGCCAGCAGCTTAGTTCCGGAGCTCTGGTCCTACAATGAGCAGTTCTTC
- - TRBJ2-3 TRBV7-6 CASSDDGGTDTQYF TGTGCCAGCAGCGATGACGGGGGCACAGATACGCAGTATTTT
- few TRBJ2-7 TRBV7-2 CASSLISGSAYEQYF TGTGCCAGCAGCTTAATTTCAGGGTCAGCGTACGAGCAGTACTTC
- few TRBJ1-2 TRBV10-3 CAIGTGNHGYTF TGTGCCATCGGGACCGGTAATCATGGCTACACCTTC
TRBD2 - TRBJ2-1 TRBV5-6 CASSFTSGGAINEQFF TGTGCCAGCAGCTTCACTAGCGGGGGGGCCATCAATGAGCAGTTCTTC
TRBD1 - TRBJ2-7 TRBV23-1 CASSQFGTGGIYEQYF TGCGCCAGCAGTCAATTCGGGACAGGGGGCATCTACGAGCAGTACTTC
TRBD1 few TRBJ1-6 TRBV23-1 CASSHLTGGCSPLHF TGCGCCAGCAGTCATCTCACAGGGGGCTGTTCACCCCTCCACTTT
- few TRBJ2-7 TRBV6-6 CASTGTERTYEQYF TGTGCCAGCACGGGGACTGAGAGAACCTACGAGCAGTACTTC
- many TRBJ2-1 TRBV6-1 CASNAQRGSYNEQFF TGTGCCAGCAATGCCCAGAGGGGTTCCTACAATGAGCAGTTCTTC
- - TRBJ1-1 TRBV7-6 CASSSPTGNTEAFF TGTGCCAGCAGCTCCCCTACAGGGAACACTGAAGCTTTCTTT
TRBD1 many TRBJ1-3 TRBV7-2 CASSFTGGENTIYF TGTGCCAGCAGTTTTACAGGGGGGGAAAACACCATATATTTT
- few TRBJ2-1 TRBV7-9 CASSQNNEQFF TGTGCCAGCAGTCAAAACAATGAGCAGTTCTTC
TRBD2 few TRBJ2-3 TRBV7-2 CASSLGAGGGDTQYF TGTGCCAGCAGCTTAGGAGCGGGGGGGGGAGATACGCAGTATTTT
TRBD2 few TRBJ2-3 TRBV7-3 CASSSRGGGDTQYF TGTGCCAGCAGCTCACGGGGGGGTGGAGATACGCAGTATTTT
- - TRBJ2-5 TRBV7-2 CASSPGVETQYF TGTGCCAGCAGCCCGGGGGTGGAGACCCAGTACTTC
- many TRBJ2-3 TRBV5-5 CASSFLSDTQYF TGTGCCAGCAGCTTCCTCTCAGATACGCAGTATTTT
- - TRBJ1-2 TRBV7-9 CASSFDGYYGYTF TGTGCCAGCAGCTTTGACGGATACTATGGCTACACCTTC
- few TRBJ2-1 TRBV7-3 CASSSGTHNEQFF TGTGCCAGCAGCTCCGGGACCCACAATGAGCAGTTCTTC
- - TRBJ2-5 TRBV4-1 CASSQVHGGETQYF TGCGCCAGCAGCCAAGTTCATGGGGGGGAGACCCAGTACTTC
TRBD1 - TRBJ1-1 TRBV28 CASSLSTGGSMNTEAFF TGTGCCAGCAGTTTATCGACAGGGGGCTCAATGAACACTGAAGCTTTCTTT